This T cell receptor (beta chain) is from a study of vaccination effects on CD4 cells after COVID-19 (dated by TCRdb to between 2020 and 2023). About the study as a whole: Post-vaccine samples across the study were collected a median of 72 days after the second dose, with a range of 14 to 241. In both COVID-19 convalescent patients and infection-naive vaccine recipients, the study compared SARS-CoV-2 spike-specific CD4+ TCR repertoires from before mRNA vaccination with those from after it. Altogether, some ten COVID-19 convalescent patients and a few SARS-CoV-2-naive healthy vaccine recipients made up the full study. In the study, cultures from other donors were sequenced using the Oncomine TCR Beta short-read assay on an Illumina iSeq 100. Paper-wide results and their limitations: The study was limited by a small number of convalescent patients, and early post-infection timepoints were lacking. Among healthy vaccine recipients, nearly all vaccine-induced clones were SARS-CoV-2 mono-reactive, and just 1 of 255 was cross-reactive with common cold coronaviruses. Both infection-induced and vaccine-induced clones contracted markedly at late post-vaccination timepoints, which is consistent with waning T cell responses.

With respect to this clone: No antigen is known for it. Nothing much larger sits one base from this clone, and base qualities are not available.

The ViraFEST assay stimulated PBMC with viral peptide pools and then used TCR sequencing to identify antigen-specific CD4+ T cell clonotypes by expansion. After about 9 days of culture, CD4+ T cells were isolated with the EasySep CD4+ T cell isolation kit. Each participant got two doses of an mRNA SARS-CoV-2 vaccine, either BNT162b2 or mRNA-1273. Negative nucleocapsid antibody results before and after vaccination confirmed that the healthy vaccine recipients had no prior SARS-CoV-2 infection. A few million PBMC per well were cultured with roughly 10 ug/ml peptides in IMDM containing 5% human AB serum, about 9 IU/ml IL-2 and gentamicin. Half of the culture medium was replaced with fresh IL-2-containing medium on days 3 and 7. Unless noted otherwise, every peptide stimulation condition was cultured in triplicate wells. Using Ficoll-Paque Plus gradient centrifugation, PBMC were separated from whole blood and then either used fresh or cryopreserved at -140C. The overlapping peptide pools covered the spike proteins of SARS-CoV-2 and of the common cold coronaviruses HCoV-NL63, HCoV-OC43 and HCoV-229E. The QIAamp micro DNA kit was used to extract genomic DNA from the cultured CD4+ T cells.

The CDR3, from cysteine to phenylalanine, totals 15 residues. Solely the CDR3 DNA is kept, with 45 bases framed from the first base. The library relied on the immunoSEQ multiplex PCR assay. DNA from the cultured, isolated CD4+ T cells was subjected to TCR beta CDR3 sequencing. The authors processed their data as follows. Non-productive TCR sequences were removed and reads were trimmed to the CDR3 region, keeping CDR3s of at least 7 amino acids. Antigen-specific clonotypes were identified with the MANAFEST web app by comparing expansion in peptide wells against reference cultures. To be called positive, a clone needed expansion at FDR<0.05 compared with the reference and with all other wells, an odds ratio greater than 5, and a frequency greater than 0.1% in two replicate wells. Clonotypes significantly expanded in SARS-CoV-2 spike wells and in at least one common cold coronavirus spike condition were defined as cross-reactive. Levenshtein distance calculated with the stringdist R package was used to assess CDR3 similarity, and unrooted trees were constructed with ape in R 3.6.1. The table was pulled from immuneACCESS by TCRdb, which kept in-frame rearrangements only. Such tables lose some clones; where checked, under half of the loss comes from unresolved V genes, and the rest has no known cause. V and J calls and clone size are copied from that table; D and trimming were computed from the DNA. In this sample the table shows under 25,000 clones, 81% of which occur a single time. Of the sample, around 6% falls within the top ten clones.

Rearrangement joined TRBV21-1 to TRBJ1-1; TRBD1 is taken as the D call from the table, unchecked against the DNA. TRBV21-1 is described as a pseudogene. The source material was CD4+ T cells from PBMCs cultured with SARS-CoV-2 spike peptides, sampled after COVID-19 vaccination. The cell subset or site tag for this specimen amounts to: SARS-CoV-2 spike overlapping peptide pool stimulation. The sequence came from a human donor who received a COVID-19 vaccine. Some clones in this sample may be carry-over from other donors' samples. The CDR3 protein is CASSTRQGWNTEAFF. The nucleotides read TGTGCCAGCAGCACCCGACAGGGATGGAACACTGAAGCTTTCTTT.